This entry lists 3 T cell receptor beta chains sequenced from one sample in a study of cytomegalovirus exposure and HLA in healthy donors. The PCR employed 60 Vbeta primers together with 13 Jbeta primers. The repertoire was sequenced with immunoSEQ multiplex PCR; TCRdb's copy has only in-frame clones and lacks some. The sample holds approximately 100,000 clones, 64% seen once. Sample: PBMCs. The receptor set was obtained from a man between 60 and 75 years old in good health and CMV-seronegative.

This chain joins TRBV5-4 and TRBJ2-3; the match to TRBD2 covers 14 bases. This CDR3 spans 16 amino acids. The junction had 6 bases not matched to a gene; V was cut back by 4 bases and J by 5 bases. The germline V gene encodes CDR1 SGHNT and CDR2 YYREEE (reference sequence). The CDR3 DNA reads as TGTGCCAGCAGCCAAACCGGGACTAGCGGGGGAGATACGCAGTATTTT. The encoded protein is CASSQTGTSGGDTQYF.

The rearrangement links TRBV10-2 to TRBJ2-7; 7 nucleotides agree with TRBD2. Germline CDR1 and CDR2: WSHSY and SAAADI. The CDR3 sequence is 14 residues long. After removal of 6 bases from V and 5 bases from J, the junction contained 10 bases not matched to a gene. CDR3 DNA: TGCGCCAGCAGGTACCTCGGGGGGAAGGACGAGCAGTACTTC. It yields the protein CASRYLGGKDEQYF.

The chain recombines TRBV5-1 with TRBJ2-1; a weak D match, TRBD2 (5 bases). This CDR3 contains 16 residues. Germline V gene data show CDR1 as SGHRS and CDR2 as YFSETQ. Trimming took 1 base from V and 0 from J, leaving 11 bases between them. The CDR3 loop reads CASSLQPGSSYNEQFF. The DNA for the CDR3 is TGCGCCAGCAGCTTGCAGCCGGGGAGCTCCTACAATGAGCAGTTCTTC.